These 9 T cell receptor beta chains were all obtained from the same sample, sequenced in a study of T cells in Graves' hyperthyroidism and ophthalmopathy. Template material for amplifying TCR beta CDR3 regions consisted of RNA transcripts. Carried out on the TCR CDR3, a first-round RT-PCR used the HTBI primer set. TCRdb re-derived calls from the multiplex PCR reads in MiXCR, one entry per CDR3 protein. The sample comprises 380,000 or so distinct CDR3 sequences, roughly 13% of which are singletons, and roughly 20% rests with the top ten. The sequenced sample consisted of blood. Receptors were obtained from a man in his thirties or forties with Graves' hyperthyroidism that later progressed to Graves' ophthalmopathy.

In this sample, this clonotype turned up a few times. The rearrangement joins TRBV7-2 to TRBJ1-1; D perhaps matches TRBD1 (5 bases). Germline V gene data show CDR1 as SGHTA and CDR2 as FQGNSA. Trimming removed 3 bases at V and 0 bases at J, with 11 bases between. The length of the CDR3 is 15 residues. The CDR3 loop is CASSFPGRMNTEAFF. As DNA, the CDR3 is TGTGCCAGCAGCTTTCCGGGACGGATGAACACTGAAGCTTTCTTT. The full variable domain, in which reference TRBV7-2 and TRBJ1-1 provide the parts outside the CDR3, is GAGVSQSPSNKVTEKGKDVELRCDPISGHTALYWYRQSLGQGLEFLIYFQGNSAPDKSGLPSDRFSAERTGGSVSTLTIQRTQQEDSAVYLCASSFPGRMNTEAFFGQGTRLTVV.

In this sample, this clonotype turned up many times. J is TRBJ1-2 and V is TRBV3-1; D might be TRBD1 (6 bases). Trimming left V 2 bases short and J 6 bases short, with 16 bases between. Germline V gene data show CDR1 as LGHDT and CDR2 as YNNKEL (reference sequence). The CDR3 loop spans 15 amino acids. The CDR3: CASSQPGMGAHGYTF. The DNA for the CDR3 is TGTGCCAGCAGCCAACCCGGGATGGGGGCTCATGGCTACACCTTC. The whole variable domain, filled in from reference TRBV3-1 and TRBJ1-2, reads DTAVSQTPKYLVTQMGNDKSIKCEQNLGHDTMYWYKQDSKKFLKIMFSYNNKELIINETVPNRFSPKSPDKAHLNLHINSLELGDSAVYFCASSQPGMGAHGYTFGSGTRLTVV.

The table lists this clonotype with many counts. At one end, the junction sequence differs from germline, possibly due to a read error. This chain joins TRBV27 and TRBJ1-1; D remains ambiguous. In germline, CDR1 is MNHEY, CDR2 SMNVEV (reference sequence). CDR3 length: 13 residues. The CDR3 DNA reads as TGTGCCAGCAGAGCATTTGGGAACACTGGAGCTTTCTTT. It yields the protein CASRAFGNTGAFF.

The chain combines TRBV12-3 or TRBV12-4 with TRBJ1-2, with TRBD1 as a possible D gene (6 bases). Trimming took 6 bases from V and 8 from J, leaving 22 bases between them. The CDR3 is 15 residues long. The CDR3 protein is CASSQESGGAWGYTF. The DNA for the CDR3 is TGTGCCAGCAGCCAAGAGTCGGGGGGGGCGTGGGGCTACACCTTC.

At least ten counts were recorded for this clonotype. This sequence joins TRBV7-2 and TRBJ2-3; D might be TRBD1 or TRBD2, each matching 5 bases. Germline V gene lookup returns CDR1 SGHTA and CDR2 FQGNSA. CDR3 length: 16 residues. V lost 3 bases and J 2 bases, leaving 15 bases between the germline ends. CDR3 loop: CASSLGTTRYTDTQYF. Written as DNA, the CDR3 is TGTGCCAGCAGCTTGGGGACCACCAGATACACAGATACGCAGTATTTT.

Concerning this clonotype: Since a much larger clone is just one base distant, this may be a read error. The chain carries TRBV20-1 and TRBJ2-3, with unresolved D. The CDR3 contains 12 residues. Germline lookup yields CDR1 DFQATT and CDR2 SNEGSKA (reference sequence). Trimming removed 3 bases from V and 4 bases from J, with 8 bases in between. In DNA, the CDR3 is TGCAGTGCTAGGGACCTATCAGATACGCAGTATTTT. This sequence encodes CSARDLSDTQYF.

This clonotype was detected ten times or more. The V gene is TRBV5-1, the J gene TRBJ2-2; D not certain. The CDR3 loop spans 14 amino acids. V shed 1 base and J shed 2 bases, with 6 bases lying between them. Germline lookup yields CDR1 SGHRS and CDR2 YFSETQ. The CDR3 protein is CASSLTVNTGELFF. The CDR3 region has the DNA TGCGCCAGCAGCTTGACAGTTAACACCGGGGAGCTGTTTTTT. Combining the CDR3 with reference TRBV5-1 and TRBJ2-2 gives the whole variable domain KAGVTQTPRYLIKTRGQQVTLSCSPISGHRSVSWYQQTPGQGLQFLFEYFSETQRNKGNFPGRFSGRQFSNSRSEMNVSTLELGDSALYLCASSLTVNTGELFFGEGSRLTVL.

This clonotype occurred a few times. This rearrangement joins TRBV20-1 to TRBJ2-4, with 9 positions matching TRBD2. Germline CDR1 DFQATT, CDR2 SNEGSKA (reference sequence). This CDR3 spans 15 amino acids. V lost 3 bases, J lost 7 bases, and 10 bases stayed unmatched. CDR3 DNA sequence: TGCAGTGCTAGGGGCGGGGGGGCGGTCGGGAACATTCAGTACTTC. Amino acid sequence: CSARGGGAVGNIQYF.

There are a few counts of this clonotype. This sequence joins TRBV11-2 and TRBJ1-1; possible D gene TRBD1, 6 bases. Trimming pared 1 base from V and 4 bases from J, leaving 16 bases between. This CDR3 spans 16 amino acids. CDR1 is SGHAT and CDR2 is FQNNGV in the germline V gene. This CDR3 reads CASSLVPGGLFTEAFF. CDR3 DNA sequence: TGTGCCAGCAGCTTAGTCCCGGGGGGGCTTTTCACTGAAGCTTTCTTT.